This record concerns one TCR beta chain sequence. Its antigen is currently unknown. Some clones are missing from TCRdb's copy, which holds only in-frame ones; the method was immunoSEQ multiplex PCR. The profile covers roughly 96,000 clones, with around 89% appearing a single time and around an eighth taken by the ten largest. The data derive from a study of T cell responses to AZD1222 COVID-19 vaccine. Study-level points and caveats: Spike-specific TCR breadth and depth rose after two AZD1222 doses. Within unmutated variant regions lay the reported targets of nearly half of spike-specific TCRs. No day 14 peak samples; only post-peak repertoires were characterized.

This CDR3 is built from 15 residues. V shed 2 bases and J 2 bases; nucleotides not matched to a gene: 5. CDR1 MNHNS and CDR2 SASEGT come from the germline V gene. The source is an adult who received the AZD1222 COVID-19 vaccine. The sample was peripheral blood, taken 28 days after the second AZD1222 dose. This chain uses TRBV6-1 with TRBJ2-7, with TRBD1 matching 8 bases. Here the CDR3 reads CASSEKTGDAYEQYF. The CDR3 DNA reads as TGTGCCAGCAGTGAAAAGACAGGGGATGCCTACGAGCAGTACTTC.